This T cell receptor (beta chain) was sequenced for a study of shared clonotypes between healthy human individuals. General study findings and limits: Sampling was confined to blood; repertoires within tissues likely differ.

It was CD45RO-negative cells, positively selected for CCR7, that made up naive CD8 cells, with terminally differentiated effector memory CD45RA+ cells excluded. Worth noting for this clone: No antigen is known for it.

Assay used: immunoSEQ multiplex PCR; TCRdb lists only in-frame clones, some missing. This sample has approximately 2,000,000 clones, with 80% to 95% found just once. Specimen: naive CD8+ T cells from PBMCs. This receptor was obtained from a man between 18 and 29 years old in good health. Some clones in this sample may be carry-over from other donors' samples.

The CDR3 loop reads CASRPNPGYGYTF. The CDR3 nucleotides read TGTGCCAGTAGGCCAAATCCCGGCTATGGCTACACCTTC. J is TRBJ1-2 and V is TRBV19; no firm D call. V was shortened by 6 bases and J by 4 bases, with 12 bases between the two germline ends. The germline V gene encodes CDR1 LNHDA and CDR2 SQIVND (reference sequence). The CDR3 covers 13 residues.